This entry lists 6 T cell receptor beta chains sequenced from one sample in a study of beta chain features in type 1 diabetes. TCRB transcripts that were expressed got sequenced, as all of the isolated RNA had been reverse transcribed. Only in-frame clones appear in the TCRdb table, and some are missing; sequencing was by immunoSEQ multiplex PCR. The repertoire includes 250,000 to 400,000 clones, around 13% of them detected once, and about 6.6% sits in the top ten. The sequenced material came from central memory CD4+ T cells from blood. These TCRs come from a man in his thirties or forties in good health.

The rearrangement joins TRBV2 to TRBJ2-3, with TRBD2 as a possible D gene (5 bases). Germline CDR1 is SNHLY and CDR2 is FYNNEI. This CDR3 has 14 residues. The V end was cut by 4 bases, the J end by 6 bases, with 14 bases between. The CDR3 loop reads CASSAGSPFDTQYF. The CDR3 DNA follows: TGTGCCAGCAGTGCGGGGAGTCCTTTTGATACGCAGTATTTT.

CDR3 loop: CASSPLRDRTLGAQYF. CDR3 coding DNA: TGTGCCAGCAGCCCCCTCCGGGACAGGACGCTGGGGGCCCAGTACTTC. V usage is TRBV5-6 and J usage is TRBJ2-5, with 8 bases lining up with TRBD1. The V gene end was trimmed by 4 bases and the J gene end by 9 bases; junction bases not matched to a gene: 17. The CDR3 consists of 16 residues. The germline V gene has CDR1 SGHDT and CDR2 YYEEEE.

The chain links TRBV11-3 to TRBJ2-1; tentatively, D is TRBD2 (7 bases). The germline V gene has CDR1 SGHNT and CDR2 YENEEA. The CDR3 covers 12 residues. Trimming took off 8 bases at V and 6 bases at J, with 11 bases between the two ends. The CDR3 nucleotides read TGTGCCAGCCGGGGGGCGAGCAATGAGCAGTTCTTC. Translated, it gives CASRGASNEQFF.

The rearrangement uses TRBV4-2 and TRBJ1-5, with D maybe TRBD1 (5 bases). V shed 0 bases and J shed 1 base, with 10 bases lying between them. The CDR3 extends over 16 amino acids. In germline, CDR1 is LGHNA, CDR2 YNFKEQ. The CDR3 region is CASSQDGAESNQPQHF. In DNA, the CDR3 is TGTGCCAGCAGCCAAGATGGGGCTGAGAGCAATCAGCCCCAGCATTTT.

CDR3 region: CASSHRGGDTEAFF. The CDR3 nucleotides read TGCGCCAGCAGTCACAGGGGCGGGGACACTGAAGCTTTCTTT. The chain combines TRBV10-2 with TRBJ1-1; 7 positions match TRBD1. Germline V CDR1 and CDR2: WSHSY, SAAADI. J gave up 3 bases and V 5 bases, and 6 bases lay outside the gene matches. The CDR3 is 14 amino acids.

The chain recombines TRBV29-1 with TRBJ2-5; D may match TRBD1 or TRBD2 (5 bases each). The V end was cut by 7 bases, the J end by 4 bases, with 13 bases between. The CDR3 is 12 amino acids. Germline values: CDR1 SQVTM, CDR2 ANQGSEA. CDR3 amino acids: CSGFSGGETQYF. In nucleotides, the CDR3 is TGCAGCGGATTTAGTGGGGGAGAGACCCAGTACTTC.